This T cell receptor (beta chain) was found in a study of blood T cell repertoires in COVID-19. Study at large: Researchers got acute and convalescent COVID-19 samples from the United States, Italy and Spain.

TCRdb keeps only in-frame clones here, not all; method: immunoSEQ multiplex PCR. The sample lists 250,000 to 300,000 clones, less than 90% occurring once. Note on this clone: Additional DNA sequences in this sample encode the identical CDR3.

Germline CDR1 and CDR2: MNHEY and SMNVEV (reference sequence). The CDR3 covers 13 residues. The junction had 1 base not matched to a gene; V was cut back by 4 bases and J by 5 bases. The genes are TRBV27 and TRBJ2-7; TRBD1 aligns across 11 bases. The sample comprised peripheral blood. The receptor comes from a woman aged 25 to 39 with COVID-19, enrolled during active disease. Written as DNA, the CDR3 is TGTGCCAGCAGTTGGGACAGGGGGAACGAGCAGTACTTC. It specifies CASSWDRGNEQYF.